The rows below give T cell receptor beta chains drawn from one sample of a study of neurological immune-mediated disorders. One entry per CDR3 protein results from TCRdb running MiXCR on the 5' RACE reads. The sample has 55,000 to 70,000 distinct CDR3 sequences; roughly 10% are singletons. Sequencing used PBMCs. Receptors originate from a man aged 60 to 75 in good health. CDR3s include the opening cysteine and the closing phenylalanine or tryptophan. Each record gives: V gene, clone size, J gene, D gene, CDR3 protein, CDR3 DNA. A D gene is named only where the DNA matches it firmly. Clone sizes are shown as once, few, many, or a class for an expanded clone.

v_gene: TRBV9; abundance: many; j_gene: TRBJ1-1; d_gene: .; CDR3aa: CASSPGWGGTEAFF; CDR3nt: TGTGCCAGCAGCCCAGGGTGGGGGGGCACTGAAGCTTTCTTT
v_gene: TRBV6-5; abundance: many; j_gene: TRBJ1-2; d_gene: .; CDR3aa: CASSYVGSGGDYGYTF; CDR3nt: TGTGCCAGCAGTTACGTCGGTTCTGGGGGCGACTATGGCTACACCTTC
v_gene: TRBV20-1; abundance: many; j_gene: TRBJ1-2; d_gene: .; CDR3aa: CSASTGYTF; CDR3nt: TGCAGTGCTTCTACTGGCTACACCTTC
v_gene: TRBV7-6; abundance: many; j_gene: TRBJ1-1; d_gene: .; CDR3aa: CASSLSSDLATEAFF; CDR3nt: TGTGCCAGCAGCTTATCGTCAGACCTTGCTACTGAAGCTTTCTTT
v_gene: TRBV5-1; abundance: many; j_gene: TRBJ1-1; d_gene: TRBD1; CDR3aa: CASSKQGAGNTEAFF; CDR3nt: TGCGCCAGCAGCAAACAGGGGGCAGGGAACACTGAAGCTTTCTTT
v_gene: TRBV6-5; abundance: many; j_gene: TRBJ1-3; d_gene: .; CDR3aa: CASSYGGLAGNTIYF; CDR3nt: TGTGCCAGCAGTTACGGGGGGCTGGCTGGAAACACCATATATTTT
v_gene: TRBV24-1; abundance: medium-sized; j_gene: TRBJ2-3; d_gene: TRBD1; CDR3aa: CATSDQQGTYSDTQYF; CDR3nt: TGTGCCACCAGTGATCAACAGGGGACCTACTCTGATACGCAGTATTTT
v_gene: TRBV5-1; abundance: many; j_gene: TRBJ2-4; d_gene: .; CDR3aa: CASSYYIREANIQYF; CDR3nt: TGCGCCAGCAGCTACTACATAAGGGAAGCGAACATTCAGTACTTC
v_gene: TRBV12-3/TRBV12-4; abundance: many; j_gene: TRBJ1-2; d_gene: .; CDR3aa: CASSLTPVQAATF; CDR3nt: TGTGCCAGCAGTTTAACCCCCGTACAGGCAGCCACCTTC
v_gene: TRBV10-3; abundance: many; j_gene: TRBJ2-7; d_gene: TRBD1; CDR3aa: CAISESRAGTGGPVEQYF; CDR3nt: TGTGCCATCAGTGAGTCGCGCGCCGGGACAGGGGGCCCCGTGGAGCAGTACTTC
v_gene: TRBV5-1; abundance: many; j_gene: TRBJ2-1; d_gene: .; CDR3aa: CASSLDIGPSYNEQFF; CDR3nt: TGCGCCAGCAGCTTGGATATAGGCCCCTCGTACAATGAGCAGTTCTTC
v_gene: TRBV5-1; abundance: many; j_gene: TRBJ2-2; d_gene: .; CDR3aa: CASSLEGPNTGELFF; CDR3nt: TGCGCCAGCAGCTTGGAGGGTCCAAACACCGGGGAGCTGTTTTTT